The present TCR beta chain was sequenced within a study of blood T cell repertoires in COVID-19. Turning to the study itself: Sample material is recorded as cDNA or gDNA derived from T cells, B-cell-depleted T cells, or PBMCs.

Seattle patients were enrolled while actively infected and followed longitudinally. Only in-frame clones appear in the TCRdb table, and some are missing; sequencing was by immunoSEQ multiplex PCR. Of 440,000 or so clones listed, around 91% were seen once; the top ten hold around 1.5%. Sequencing was carried out using peripheral blood. The receptor's source is a woman between 35 and 50 years old with COVID-19, enrolled during active disease.

CDR3 in DNA: TGTGCCAGCAGCGAGGACAGGGCATATGAGCAGTTCTTC. Translation gives CASSEDRAYEQFF. This chain links TRBV12-3 or TRBV12-4 with TRBJ2-1, with 8 nucleotides matching TRBD1. Trimming cost V 6 bases and J 8 bases; bases outside gene matches: 6. The CDR3 is made up of 13 amino acids.